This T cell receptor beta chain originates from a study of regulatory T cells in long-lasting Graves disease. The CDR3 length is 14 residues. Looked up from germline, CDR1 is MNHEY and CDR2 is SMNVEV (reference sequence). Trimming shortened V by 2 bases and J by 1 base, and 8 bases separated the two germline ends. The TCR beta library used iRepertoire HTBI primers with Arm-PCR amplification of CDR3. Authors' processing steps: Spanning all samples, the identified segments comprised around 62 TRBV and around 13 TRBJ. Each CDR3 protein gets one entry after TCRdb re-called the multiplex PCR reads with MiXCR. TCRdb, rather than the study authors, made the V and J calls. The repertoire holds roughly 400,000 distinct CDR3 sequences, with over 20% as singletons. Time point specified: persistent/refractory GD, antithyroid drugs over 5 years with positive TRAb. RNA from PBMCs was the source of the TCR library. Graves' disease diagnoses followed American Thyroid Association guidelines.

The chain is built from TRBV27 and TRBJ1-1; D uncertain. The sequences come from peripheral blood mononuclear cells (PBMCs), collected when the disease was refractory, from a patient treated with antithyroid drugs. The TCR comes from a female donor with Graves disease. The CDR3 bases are TGTGCCAGCAGTTTAGGGGAGTCGAACACTGAAGCTTTCTTT. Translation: CASSLGESNTEAFF.